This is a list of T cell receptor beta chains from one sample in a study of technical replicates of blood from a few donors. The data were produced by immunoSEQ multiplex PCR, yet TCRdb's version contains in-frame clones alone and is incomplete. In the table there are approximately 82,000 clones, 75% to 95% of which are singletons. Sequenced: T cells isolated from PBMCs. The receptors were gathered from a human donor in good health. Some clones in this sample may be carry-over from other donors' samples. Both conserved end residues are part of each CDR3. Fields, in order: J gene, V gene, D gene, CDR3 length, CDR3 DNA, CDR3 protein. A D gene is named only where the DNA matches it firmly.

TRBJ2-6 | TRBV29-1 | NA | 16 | TGCAGCGTTCCGACTCCGGGTTCCTCAGGGGCCAACGTCCTGACTTTC | CSVPTPGSSGANVLTF
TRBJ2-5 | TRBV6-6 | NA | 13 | TGTGCCAGCAAGCACTACAACCAAGAGACCCAGTACTTC | CASKHYNQETQYF
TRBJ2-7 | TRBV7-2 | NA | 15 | TGTGCCAGCAGCTTAGGGACAGTCCCTTCCTACGAGCAGTACTTC | CASSLGTVPSYEQYF
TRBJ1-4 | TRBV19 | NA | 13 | TGTGCCAGTAGTACGGAACCAGGGGAAAAACTGTTTTTT | CASSTEPGEKLFF
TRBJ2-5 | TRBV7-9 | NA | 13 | TGTGCCAGCAGGGAAGGGGGGGTAGAGACCCAGTACTTC | CASREGGVETQYF
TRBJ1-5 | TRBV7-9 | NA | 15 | TGTGCCAGCAGCTTGGGAGGGGAGCCCGGTCAGCCCCAGCATTTT | CASSLGGEPGQPQHF
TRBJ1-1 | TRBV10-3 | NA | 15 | TGTGCCATCAGTGAGTCAATGGGAGGGAGCACTGAAGCTTTCTTT | CAISESMGGSTEAFF
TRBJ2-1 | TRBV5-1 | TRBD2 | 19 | TGCGCCAGCAGCTCCAAAAGGGCGGGACTAGCGGGAGGTGGGGATGAGCAGTTCTTC | CASSSKRAGLAGGGDEQFF
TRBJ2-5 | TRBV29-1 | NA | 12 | TGCAGCGGGACCGGGAGAAGAGAGACCCAGTACTTC | CSGTGRRETQYF
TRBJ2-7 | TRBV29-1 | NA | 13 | TGCAGCGCCGGGGACGGGAGCTCCTACGAGCAGTACTTC | CSAGDGSSYEQYF